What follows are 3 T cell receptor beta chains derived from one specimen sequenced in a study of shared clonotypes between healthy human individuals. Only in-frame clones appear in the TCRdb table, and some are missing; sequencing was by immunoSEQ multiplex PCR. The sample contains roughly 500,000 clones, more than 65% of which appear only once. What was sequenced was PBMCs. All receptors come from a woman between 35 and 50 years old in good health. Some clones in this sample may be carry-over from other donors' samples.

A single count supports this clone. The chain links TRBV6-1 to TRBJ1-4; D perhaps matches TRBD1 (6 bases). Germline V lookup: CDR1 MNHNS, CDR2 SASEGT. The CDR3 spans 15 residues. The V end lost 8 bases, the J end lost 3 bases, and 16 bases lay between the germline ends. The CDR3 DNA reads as TGTGCCAGCTACCATCCAGGGGACCCTAATGAAAAACTGTTTTTT. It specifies CASYHPGDPNEKLFF.

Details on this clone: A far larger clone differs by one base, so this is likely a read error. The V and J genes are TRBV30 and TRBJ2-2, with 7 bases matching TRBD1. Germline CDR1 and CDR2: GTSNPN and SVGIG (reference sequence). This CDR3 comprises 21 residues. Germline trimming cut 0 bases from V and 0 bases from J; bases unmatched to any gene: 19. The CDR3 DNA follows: TGTGCCTGGAGTGTATTTCCGGGACAGCTGGTAACGGAAGCGAACACCGGGGAGCTGTTTTTT. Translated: CAWSVFPGQLVTEANTGELFF.

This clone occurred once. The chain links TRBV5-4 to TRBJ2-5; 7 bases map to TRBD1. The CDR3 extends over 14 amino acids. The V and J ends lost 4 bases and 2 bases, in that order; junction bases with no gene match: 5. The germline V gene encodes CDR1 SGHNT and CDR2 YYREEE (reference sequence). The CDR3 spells CASSPRGQQETQYF. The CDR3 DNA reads TGTGCCAGCAGCCCAAGGGGGCAGCAAGAGACCCAGTACTTC.